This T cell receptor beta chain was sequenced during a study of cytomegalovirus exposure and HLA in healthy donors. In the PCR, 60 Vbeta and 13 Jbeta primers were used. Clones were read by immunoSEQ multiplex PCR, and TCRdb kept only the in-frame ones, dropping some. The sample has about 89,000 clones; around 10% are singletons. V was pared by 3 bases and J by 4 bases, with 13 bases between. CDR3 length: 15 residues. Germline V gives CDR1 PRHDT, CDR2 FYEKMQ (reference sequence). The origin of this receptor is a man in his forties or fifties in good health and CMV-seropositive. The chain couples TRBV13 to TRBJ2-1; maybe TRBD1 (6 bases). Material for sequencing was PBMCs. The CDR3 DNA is TGTGCCAGCAGCTTGGGTACAGGGAAATACAATGAGCAGTTCTTC. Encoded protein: CASSLGTGKYNEQFF.